The 7 T cell receptor beta chains below were found in one sample sequenced in a study of shared clonotypes between healthy human individuals. The method was immunoSEQ multiplex PCR; TCRdb's version includes in-frame clones alone and lacks a portion of them. The profile shows about 2 million clones, 95% of them singletons. The sample was naive CD4+ T cells sorted from blood. Regarding subset: CD45RA+ positively selected. These receptor sequences come from a man younger than 35 in good health.

This clone was seen a single time. V gene TRBV4-3 combines with J gene TRBJ2-3; 8 positions agree with TRBD2. Germline V gives CDR1 LGHNA, CDR2 YSLEER. Unmatched junction bases numbered 9, after V lost 0 bases and J lost 4 bases. The CDR3 has 17 amino acids. The CDR3 reads CASSQDGGTRAADTQYF. CDR3 bases: TGCGCCAGCAGCCAAGATGGTGGGACTAGAGCAGCAGATACGCAGTATTTT.

On this clone: Other nucleotide sequences in the sample specify the same CDR3. V gene TRBV28 combines with J gene TRBJ1-5; D unclear. Germline values: CDR1 MDHEN, CDR2 SYDVKM. The V gene lost 1 base and the J gene lost 6 bases, with 4 bases spanning the gap. The CDR3 is 12 amino acids. This CDR3 reads CASSLSSQPQHF. CDR3 DNA sequence: TGTGCCAGCAGTTTATCGTCTCAGCCCCAGCATTTT.

V and J are TRBV19 and TRBJ2-2; D gene ambiguous. Trimming cost V 0 bases and J 0 bases, with 11 bases left between them. Germline-derived CDR1 and CDR2 are LNHDA and SQIVND (reference sequence). This CDR3 spans 17 amino acids. This CDR3 reads CASSIEAQPANTGELFF. The CDR3 bases are TGTGCCAGTAGTATAGAAGCTCAGCCCGCGAACACCGGGGAGCTGTTTTTT.

The V and J genes are TRBV6-6 and TRBJ2-7; 9 bases line up with TRBD2. Unmatched junction bases numbered 8, after V lost 4 bases and J lost 4 bases. Per germline, CDR1 MNHNY and CDR2 SVGAGI (reference sequence). The CDR3 spans 15 residues. The CDR3 protein is CASSSPAAGGYEQYF. The CDR3 DNA is TGTGCCAGCAGTTCCCCCGCAGCGGGAGGTTACGAGCAGTACTTC.

The chain has TRBV10-2 and TRBJ2-5; 11 positions match TRBD1. This CDR3 has 15 residues. Germline V CDR1 and CDR2: WSHSY, SAAADI. J gave up 0 bases and V 6 bases, and 3 bases lay outside the gene matches. The CDR3, as DNA: TGCGCCAGCAGCGGGACAGGGGGTAACCAAGAGACCCAGTACTTC. Protein sequence: CASSGTGGNQETQYF.

V gene TRBV6-6 combines with J gene TRBJ1-1; 7 bases line up with TRBD1. The CDR3 covers 15 residues. Per the germline V gene, CDR1 is MNHNY and CDR2 is SVGAGI (reference sequence). The V segment lost 2 bases and the J segment 5 bases; nucleotides outside the gene matches: 8. For the CDR3, the DNA is TGTGCCAGCAGTTACGCTAGCCAGGGGGAAACTGAAGCTTTCTTT. It is translated as CASSYASQGETEAFF.

This chain uses TRBV18 with TRBJ1-6; D uncertain. Trimming removed 8 bases from V and 0 bases from J, with 14 bases in between. Per germline, CDR1 KGHSH and CDR2 LQKENI. The CDR3 spans 16 residues. CDR3: CASTLIPSSYNSPLHF. CDR3 bases: TGTGCCAGCACCCTCATACCCAGCTCCTATAATTCACCCCTCCACTTT.